The 10 T cell receptor beta chains in this list originate from one sample, sequenced in a study of T cell repertoires in cytomegalovirus infection (dated by TCRdb to the late 2010s). Per the publication, the treatment or condition label means: in vitro stimulation with specific CMV peptide epitopes to enrich CMV-specific T cells. The instrument given in TCRdb is Illumina HiSeq 1500. The public sequencing data were trimmed at Q25 with fastp and processed into clonotypes with MiXCR by TCRdb, which kept only in-frame beta chains. Entries are consolidated by CDR3 protein sequence, retaining the most common genes and DNA. The sample includes approximately 910,000 distinct CDR3 sequences, with roughly 30% observed a single time. The top ten constitute 11% to 15% of the sample. Their antigens are not known. Sequenced here: cultured CD8+ T cells from PBMCs, sampled from culture after CMV antigen stimulation. These receptors were taken from a human donor in good health (CMV status not recorded). Some clones in this sample may be carry-over from other donors' samples.

The chain carries TRBV7-9 and TRBJ2-5; D tentatively fits TRBD1 or TRBD2 (5 bases each). V lost 5 bases and J lost 2, with 9 bases in between. The length of the CDR3 is 13 residues. Germline CDR1 SEHNR, CDR2 FQNEAQ (reference sequence). CDR3 protein: CASSEGSQETQYF. DNA of the CDR3: TGTGCCAGCAGCGAGGGGAGTCAAGAGACCCAGTACTTC. Combining the CDR3 with reference TRBV7-9 and TRBJ2-5 gives the whole variable domain DTGVSQNPRHKITKRGQNVTFRCDPISEHNRLYWYRQTLGQGPEFLTYFQNEAQLEKSRLLSDRFSAERPKGSFSTLEIQRTEQGDSAMYLCASSEGSQETQYFGPGTRLLVL.

This clonotype was seen a few times. The chain uses TRBV6-1 and TRBJ2-1; tentative D call: TRBD2 (5 bases). Trimming removed 10 bases from V and 7 bases from J, with 14 bases in between. The CDR3 runs to 12 residues. The germline V gene has CDR1 MNHNS and CDR2 SASEGT. The CDR3 coding sequence is TGTGCCACGGTAGCCGGGGTAAATGAGCAGTTCTTC. Protein product: CATVAGVNEQFF.

This clonotype was observed a few times. The CDR3 DNA reads as TGTGCCAGCAGTCCGGCGCTAGCGGGCAATGAGCAGTTCTTC. Its translation is CASSPALAGNEQFF. The chain carries TRBV27 and TRBJ2-1; 8 positions agree with TRBD2. Germline CDR1 MNHEY, CDR2 SMNVEV (reference sequence). CDR3 size: 14 residues. With V trimmed by 5 bases and J by 6 bases, 6 bases remained unmatched.

The genes are TRBV7-9 and TRBJ2-5; D possibly uses TRBD1 or TRBD2 (5 bases each). The V and J ends lost 5 bases and 4 bases respectively, with 14 bases between them. Germline V gives CDR1 SEHNR, CDR2 FQNEAQ (reference sequence). The CDR3 consists of 14 residues. The DNA for the CDR3 is TGTGCCAGCAGCGGCCGGGACCAGGGAGAGACCCAGTACTTC. Protein: CASSGRDQGETQYF.

As to this clonotype: A much larger clone is a single base away; this may be a read error. The chain has TRBV4-3 and TRBJ1-1, with D perhaps TRBD1 (6 bases). The germline CDR1 and CDR2 sequences are LGHNA and YSLEER. V was pared by 3 bases and J by 1 base, with 15 bases between. There are 16 residues in the CDR3. CDR3 sequence: CASSHLPGHGNTEAFF. The CDR3 DNA is TGCGCCAGCAGCCACCTTCCGGGACATGGGAACACTGAAGCTTTCTTT.

This clonotype was counted a few times. The chain links TRBV6-6 to TRBJ2-1; D not certain. This CDR3 spans 14 amino acids. Trimming took 5 bases from V and 9 from J, leaving 17 bases between them. From germline, CDR1 is MNHNY and CDR2 SVGAGI (reference sequence). The CDR3, as DNA: TGTGCCAGCAGTCCAAGGCCCTTGATGGGTGAGCAGTTCTTC. As protein: CASSPRPLMGEQFF.

V usage is TRBV27 and J usage is TRBJ1-5; no clear D gene. Germline V gene data show CDR1 as MNHEY and CDR2 as SMNVEV (reference sequence). The CDR3 consists of 15 residues. The germline V and J ends were trimmed by 4 bases and 7 bases, with 17 bases remaining between them. The CDR3 reads CASSSLIPTGQPQHF. CDR3 nucleotide sequence: TGTGCCAGCAGTTCCTTAATTCCTACCGGGCAGCCCCAGCATTTT.

The gene calls are TRBV10-3 and TRBJ2-7; no reliable D call. The CDR3 has 13 residues. Germline values: CDR1 ENHRY, CDR2 SYGVKD. Trimming pared 3 bases from V and 4 bases from J, leaving 10 bases between. CDR3 residues: CAISEGGTYEQYF. The CDR3 region has the DNA TGTGCCATCAGTGAAGGCGGTACTTACGAGCAGTACTTC.

In nucleotides, the CDR3 is TGCGCCAGCAGTCATCCCAACAGGGGTACTCATGGCTACACCTTC. This sequence encodes CASSHPNRGTHGYTF. V is TRBV23-1 and J is TRBJ1-2, with 7 bases lining up with TRBD1. TRBV23-1 has ORF status, its function being uncertain. V lost 3 bases and J lost 6; bases outside the gene matches: 10. The CDR3 runs to 15 residues.

In its sample, this clonotype was seen a few times. The chain uses TRBV10-3 and TRBJ1-2, with a weak D call TRBD1 (6 bases). From germline, CDR1 is ENHRY and CDR2 SYGVKD. The CDR3 totals 17 residues. The V end was cut by 6 bases, the J end by 6 bases, with 26 bases between. The CDR3 region is CAIRELQGSGYIDGYTF. The CDR3 bases are TGTGCCATCAGGGAATTGCAGGGGTCCGGGTATATTGATGGCTACACCTTC.